These T cell receptor beta chains were read from a single sample in a study of regulatory T cells in long-lasting Graves disease. TCRdb ran MiXCR on the multiplex PCR reads and lists one entry per CDR3 protein. The sample carries about half a million distinct CDR3 sequences, approximately 23% recorded once. The sample here was peripheral blood mononuclear cells (PBMCs), taken when the disease was refractory, from a patient treated with antithyroid drugs. The receptors derive from a female donor with Graves disease. Both conserved end residues are part of each CDR3. The D gene is left open where the match is weak. Size is stated for part of the rows, as once, few or many counts, or as a class when the clone is expanded.

d_call	cdr3_length	clone_size	v_call	j_call	cdr3_aa	cdr3_nt
TRBD2	19	-	TRBV28	TRBJ2-1	CASSPRSGLSGRRYNEQFF	TGTGCCAGCAGTCCTCGCTCGGGGCTTAGCGGGAGGCGTTACAATGAGCAGTTCTTC
-	13	many	TRBV12-3/TRBV12-4	TRBJ1-1	CASSPLMNTEAFF	TGTGCCAGCAGCCCCCTTATGAACACTGAAGCTTTCTTT
TRBD2	16	many	TRBV6-1	TRBJ2-5	CASSHALAGGQETQYF	TGTGCCAGCAGCCACGCCCTAGCGGGGGGACAAGAGACCCAGTACTTC
-	14	-	TRBV6-1	TRBJ2-3	CASSQYRAPDTQYF	TGTGCCAGCAGTCAGTACAGGGCGCCGGATACGCAGTATTTT
TRBD1	15	-	TRBV6-1	TRBJ2-7	CASIRGGTGGDEQYF	TGTGCCAGCATTAGAGGGGGGACAGGGGGAGACGAGCAGTACTTC
TRBD2	15	-	TRBV20-1	TRBJ2-7	CSAREPLAGPYEQYF	TGCAGTGCTAGAGAACCACTAGCGGGACCCTACGAGCAGTACTTC
TRBD1	16	few	TRBV2	TRBJ2-1	CASTSRTGSSYNEQFF	TGTGCCAGCACCTCTAGGACAGGAAGCTCCTACAATGAGCAGTTCTTC
-	15	many	TRBV11-3	TRBJ1-4	CASSANSGVAEKLFF	TGTGCCAGCAGTGCGAACTCAGGGGTGGCTGAAAAACTGTTTTTT
-	16	-	TRBV4-1	TRBJ1-5	CASSQKTGYSNQPQHF	TGCGCCAGCAGCCAAAAGACGGGATATAGCAATCAGCCCCAGCATTTT
-	13	few	TRBV7-8	TRBJ1-1	CASNSSRTAEAFF	TGTGCCAGCAACTCCTCCAGGACTGCTGAAGCTTTCTTT
-	15	many	TRBV19	TRBJ1-5	CASSIWLSSNQPQHF	TGTGCCAGTAGTATTTGGCTTAGTAGCAATCAGCCCCAGCATTTT
TRBD1	14	many	TRBV6-9	TRBJ2-7	CASSYRDSPYEQYF	TGTGCCAGCAGTTACCGGGACAGCCCCTACGAGCAGTACTTC
-	14	-	TRBV20-1	TRBJ2-7	CSARDSGSADEQYF	TGCAGTGCTAGAGATAGTGGTAGCGCCGACGAGCAGTACTTC
TRBD2	15	-	TRBV12-3/TRBV12-4	TRBJ2-3	CASSPLAGYTDTQYF	TGTGCCAGCAGTCCCTTAGCGGGGTACACAGATACGCAGTATTTT
-	14	many	TRBV6-2/TRBV6-3	TRBJ1-2	CASSYSDRPNGYTF	TGTGCCAGCAGTTACTCGGACCGGCCTAATGGCTACACCTTC
-	13	few	TRBV27	TRBJ1-2	CASRRQANYGYTF	TGTGCCAGCAGGCGACAGGCCAACTATGGCTACACCTTC
-	12	-	TRBV20-1	TRBJ2-7	CSARAGPYEQYF	TGCAGTGCTAGAGCCGGTCCCTACGAGCAGTACTTC
-	13	-	TRBV6-1	TRBJ2-5	CASSQIFQETQHF	TGTGCCAGCAGTCAGATTTTTCAAGAGACCCAGCACTTC
-	14	-	TRBV7-6	TRBJ2-7	CASSSLGLDYEQYF	TGTGCCAGCAGCTCGCTAGGTCTTGACTACGAGCAGTACTTC
TRBD1	17	-	TRBV9	TRBJ1-3	CASSSRTGTGSGNTIYF	TGTGCCAGCAGCTCCAGGACGGGGACAGGGTCAGGAAACACCATATATTTT
TRBD2	18	few	TRBV20-1	TRBJ2-7	CSASRGLAGDHRAYEQYF	TGCAGTGCTAGTCGTGGTTTAGCGGGGGATCATAGGGCCTACGAGCAGTACTTC
-	14	few	TRBV4-1	TRBJ1-1	CASSQRTTNTEAFF	TGCGCCAGCAGCCAACGGACAACGAACACTGAAGCTTTCTTT
-	13	many	TRBV7-2	TRBJ2-7	CASSSYNSYEQYF	TGTGCCAGCAGCTCCTACAACTCCTACGAGCAGTACTTC
-	17	many	TRBV12-3/TRBV12-4	TRBJ1-5	CASSFKRLGASGQPQHF	TGTGCCAGCAGTTTTAAGAGGTTAGGGGCGTCGGGGCAGCCCCAGCATTTT
-	15	-	TRBV28	TRBJ1-2	CASSDLRQGFDGYTF	TGCGCCAGCAGCGACCTCCGGCAGGGGTTCGATGGCTACACCTTC
-	15	-	TRBV9	TRBJ2-2	CASSDRQAEAGELFF	TGTGCCAGCAGCGACAGACAAGCAGAAGCCGGGGAGCTGTTTTTT
TRBD1	14	many	TRBV15	TRBJ2-7	CATSTGQGTYEQYF	TGTGCCACCAGCACGGGACAGGGAACCTACGAGCAGTACTTC
TRBD2	15	-	TRBV7-2	TRBJ2-1	CASSSWAGGSSEQFF	TGTGCCAGCAGCTCTTGGGCGGGAGGTTCGAGTGAGCAGTTCTTC
-	17	-	TRBV6-5	TRBJ1-6	CASSSIPGPSINSPLHF	TGTGCCAGCAGTTCTATCCCGGGTCCTTCAATCAATTCACCCCTCCACTTT
-	15	few	TRBV11-3	TRBJ1-2	CASSPFEGSRYGYTF	TGTGCCAGCAGCCCCTTCGAGGGGAGTCGCTATGGCTACACCTTC
TRBD2	16	many	TRBV10-3	TRBJ2-5	CAIRKGLADHQETQYF	TGTGCCATCAGAAAAGGACTAGCGGATCACCAAGAGACCCAGTACTTC
-	14	-	TRBV6-2/TRBV6-3	TRBJ2-2	CASKIRSDTGELFF	TGTGCCAGCAAAATCAGGAGTGACACCGGGGAGCTGTTTTTT
-	13	-	TRBV7-2	TRBJ1-1	CASSSTVNTEASF	TGTGCCAGCAGCTCGACGGTGAACACTGAAGCTTCCTTT
-	13	few	TRBV19	TRBJ2-7	CASSWGRTYEQYF	TGTGCCAGTAGCTGGGGGCGTACCTACGAGCAGTACTTC
TRBD1	14	many	TRBV14	TRBJ1-1	CASSQETGNEEAFF	TGTGCCAGCAGCCAGGAGACAGGGAATGAGGAAGCTTTCTTT
-	14	many	TRBV12-3/TRBV12-4	TRBJ2-7	CASTPPTGSYEQYF	TGTGCCAGCACCCCACCGACCGGCTCCTACGAGCAGTACTTC
-	15	-	TRBV11-2	TRBJ2-1	CASSLEPGRGHEQFF	TGTGCCAGCAGCTTAGAACCAGGCCGTGGCCATGAGCAGTTCTTC
-	13	many	TRBV28	TRBJ1-6	CASSQWGDSPLHF	TGTGCCAGCAGTCAATGGGGGGATTCACCCCTCCACTTT
-	12	many	TRBV6-5	TRBJ2-7	CASSYSAYEQYF	TGTGCCAGCAGTTACTCGGCCTACGAGCAGTACTTC
-	15	many	TRBV6-1	TRBJ1-1	CASSEIQGVNTEAFF	TGTGCCAGCAGCGAGATACAAGGGGTGAACACTGAAGCTTTCTTT
-	13	many	TRBV7-2	TRBJ2-7	CASSLVGGEEQYF	TGTGCCAGCAGCTTAGTGGGCGGAGAGGAGCAGTACTTC
TRBD1	15	-	TRBV18	TRBJ1-1	CASSPWTGENTEAFF	TGTGCCAGCTCACCGTGGACAGGGGAGAACACTGAAGCTTTCTTT
-	14	many	TRBV28	TRBJ2-2	CASSSPDGRGELFF	TGTGCCAGCAGTTCCCCGGACGGTCGCGGGGAGCTGTTTTTT
-	16	-	TRBV14	TRBJ1-2	CASSQDPRETLIGYTF	TGTGCCAGCAGCCAAGATCCTCGTGAGACTCTAATAGGCTACACCTTC
-	15	many	TRBV6-5	TRBJ2-5	CASSYSGQPQETQYF	TGTGCCAGCAGTTACTCCGGCCAGCCTCAAGAGACCCAGTACTTC